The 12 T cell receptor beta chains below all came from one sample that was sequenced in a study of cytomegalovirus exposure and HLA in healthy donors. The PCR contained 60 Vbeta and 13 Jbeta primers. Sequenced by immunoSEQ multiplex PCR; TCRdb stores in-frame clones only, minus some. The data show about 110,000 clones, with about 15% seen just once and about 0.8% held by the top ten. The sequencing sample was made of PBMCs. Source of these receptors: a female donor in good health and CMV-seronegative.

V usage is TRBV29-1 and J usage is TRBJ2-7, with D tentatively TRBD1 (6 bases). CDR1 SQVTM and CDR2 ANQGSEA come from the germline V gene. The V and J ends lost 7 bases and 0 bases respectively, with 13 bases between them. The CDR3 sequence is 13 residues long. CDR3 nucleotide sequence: TGCAGCGCCCGACTGGACAGCTCCTACGAGCAGTACTTC. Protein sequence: CSARLDSSYEQYF.

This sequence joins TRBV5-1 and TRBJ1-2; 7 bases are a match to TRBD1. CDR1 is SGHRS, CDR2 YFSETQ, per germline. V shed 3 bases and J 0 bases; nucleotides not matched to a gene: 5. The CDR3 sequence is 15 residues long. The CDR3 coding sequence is TGCGCCAGCAGCTCGGGACAGATAACTAACTATGGCTACACCTTC. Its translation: CASSSGQITNYGYTF.

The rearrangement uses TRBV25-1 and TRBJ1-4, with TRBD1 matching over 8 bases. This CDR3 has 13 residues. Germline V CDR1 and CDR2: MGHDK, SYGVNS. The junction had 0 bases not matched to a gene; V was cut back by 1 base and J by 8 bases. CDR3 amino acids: CASSESGGEKLFF. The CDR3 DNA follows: TGTGCCAGCAGTGAATCAGGGGGCGAAAAACTGTTTTTT.

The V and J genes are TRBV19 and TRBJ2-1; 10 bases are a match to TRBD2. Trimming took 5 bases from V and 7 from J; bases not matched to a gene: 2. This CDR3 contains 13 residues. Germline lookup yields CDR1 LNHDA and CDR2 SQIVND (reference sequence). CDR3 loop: CASSSLAGNEQFF. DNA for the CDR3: TGTGCCAGTAGTTCACTAGCGGGAAATGAGCAGTTCTTC.

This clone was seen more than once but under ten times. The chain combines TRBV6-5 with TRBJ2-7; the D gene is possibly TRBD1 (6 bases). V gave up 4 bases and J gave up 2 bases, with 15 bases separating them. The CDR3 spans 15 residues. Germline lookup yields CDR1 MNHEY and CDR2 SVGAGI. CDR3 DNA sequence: TGTGCCAGCAGTTCCACCTCAGGGGACACCTACGAGCAGTACTTC. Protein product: CASSSTSGDTYEQYF.

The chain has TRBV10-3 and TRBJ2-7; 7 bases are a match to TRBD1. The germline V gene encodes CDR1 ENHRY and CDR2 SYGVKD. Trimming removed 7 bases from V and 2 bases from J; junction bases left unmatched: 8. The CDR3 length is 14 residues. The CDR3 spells CAIKGQGVAYEQYF. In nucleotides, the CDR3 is TGTGCCATCAAAGGGCAGGGGGTGGCCTACGAGCAGTACTTC.

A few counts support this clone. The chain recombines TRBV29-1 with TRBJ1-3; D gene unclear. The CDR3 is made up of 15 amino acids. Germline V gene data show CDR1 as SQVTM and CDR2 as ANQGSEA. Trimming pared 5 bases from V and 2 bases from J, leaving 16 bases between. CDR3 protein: CSVQKAAGTGNTIYF. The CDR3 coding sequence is TGCAGCGTTCAGAAAGCGGCAGGCACTGGAAACACCATATATTTT.

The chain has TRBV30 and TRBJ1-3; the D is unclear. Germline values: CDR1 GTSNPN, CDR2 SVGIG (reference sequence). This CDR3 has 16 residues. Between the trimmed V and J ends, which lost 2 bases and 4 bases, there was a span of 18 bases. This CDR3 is CAWSPQYIWAGNTIYF. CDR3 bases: TGTGCCTGGAGTCCGCAGTACATCTGGGCAGGAAACACCATATATTTT.

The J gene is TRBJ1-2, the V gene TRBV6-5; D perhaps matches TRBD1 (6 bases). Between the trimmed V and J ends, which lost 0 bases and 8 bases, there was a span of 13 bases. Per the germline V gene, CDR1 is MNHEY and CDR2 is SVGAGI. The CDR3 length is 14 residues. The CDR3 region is CASSYSIRQAGYTF. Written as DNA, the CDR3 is TGTGCCAGCAGTTACTCGATCCGACAGGCGGGCTACACCTTC.

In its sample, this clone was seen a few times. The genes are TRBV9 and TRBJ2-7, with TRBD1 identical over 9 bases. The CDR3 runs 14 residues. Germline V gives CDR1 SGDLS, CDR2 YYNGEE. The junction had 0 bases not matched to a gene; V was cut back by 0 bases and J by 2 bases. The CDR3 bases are TGTGCCAGCAGCGTAGGGGACAGGGCCTACGAGCAGTACTTC. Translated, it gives CASSVGDRAYEQYF.

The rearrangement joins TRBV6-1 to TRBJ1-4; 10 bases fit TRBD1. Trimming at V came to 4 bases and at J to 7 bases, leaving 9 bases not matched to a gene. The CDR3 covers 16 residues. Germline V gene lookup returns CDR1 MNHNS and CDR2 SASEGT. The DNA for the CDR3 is TGTGCCAGCAGTGGACACCGACAGGGGGCTTCTGAAAAACTGTTTTTT. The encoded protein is CASSGHRQGASEKLFF.

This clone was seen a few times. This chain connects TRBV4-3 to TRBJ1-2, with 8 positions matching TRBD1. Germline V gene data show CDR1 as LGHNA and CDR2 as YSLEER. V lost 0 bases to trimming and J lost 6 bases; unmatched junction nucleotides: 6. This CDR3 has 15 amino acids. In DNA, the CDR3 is TGCGCCAGCAGCCAAGACCGGACAGGGTATAATGGCTACACCTTC. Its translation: CASSQDRTGYNGYTF.